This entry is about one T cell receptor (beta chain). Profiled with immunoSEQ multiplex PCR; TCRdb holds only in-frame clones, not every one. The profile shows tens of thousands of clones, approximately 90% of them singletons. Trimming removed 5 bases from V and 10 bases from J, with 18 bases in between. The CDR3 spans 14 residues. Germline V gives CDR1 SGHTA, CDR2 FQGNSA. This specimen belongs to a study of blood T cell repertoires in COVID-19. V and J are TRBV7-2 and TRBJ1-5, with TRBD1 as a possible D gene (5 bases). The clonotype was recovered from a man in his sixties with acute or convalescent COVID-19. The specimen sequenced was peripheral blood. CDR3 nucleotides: TGTGCCAGCAGCCCTACGTTCGGGGGGTTCCCCCAGCATTTT. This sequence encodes CASSPTFGGFPQHF.